This is a list of T cell receptor beta chains from one sample in a study of beta chain features in type 1 diabetes. TCRdb keeps only in-frame clones here, not all; method: immunoSEQ multiplex PCR. The sample has some 240,000 clones, roughly 17% seen once. The sequenced material came from naive CD4+ T cells from blood. The receptors originated from a man younger than 40 with type 1 diabetes. CDR3s include the opening cysteine and the closing phenylalanine or tryptophan. Each record gives: CDR3 DNA, CDR3 protein, V gene, J gene, clone size, D gene. The D gene is left open where the match is weak. Expanded clones are given a class, and other clones once, few, many or no size at all.

DNA: TGTGCCAGCAGCTTTTCAGGGACCTATGGCTACACCTTC; CDR3: CASSFSGTYGYTF; V: TRBV7-9; J: TRBJ1-2; size: .; D: .
DNA: TGCAGCGTTGTAGCAGGGAACACTGAAGCTTTCTTT; CDR3: CSVVAGNTEAFF; V: TRBV29-1; J: TRBJ1-1; size: .; D: .
DNA: TGTGCCAGCGGGGACTACAATGAGCAGTTCTTC; CDR3: CASGDYNEQFF; V: TRBV7-3; J: TRBJ2-1; size: .; D: .
DNA: TGTGCCAGCACCAGGTGGCAAGAGACCCAGTACTTC; CDR3: CASTRWQETQYF; V: TRBV28; J: TRBJ2-5; size: few; D: .
DNA: TGCAGCGTTGTTCCAGGGAACACCGGGGAGCTGTTTTTT; CDR3: CSVVPGNTGELFF; V: TRBV29-1; J: TRBJ2-2; size: .; D: .
DNA: TGTGCCAGCAGCGAAGGCGGGAGCTCCTACAATGAGCAGTTCTTC; CDR3: CASSEGGSSYNEQFF; V: TRBV7-2; J: TRBJ2-1; size: .; D: TRBD2
DNA: TGTGCCAGCAGTGTAGACGGAAACTATGGCTACACCTTC; CDR3: CASSVDGNYGYTF; V: TRBV6-1; J: TRBJ1-2; size: few; D: .
DNA: TGTGCCAGCAGTTTAGCCGCCAGGAGCTCCTACAATGAGCAGTTCTTC; CDR3: CASSLAARSSYNEQFF; V: TRBV7-9; J: TRBJ2-1; size: few; D: .
DNA: TGTGCCAGCAGTTCCGGGCCGCCCACAGATACGCAGTATTTT; CDR3: CASSSGPPTDTQYF; V: TRBV27; J: TRBJ2-3; size: .; D: .
DNA: TGTGCCAGCTGGAACACTGAAGCTTTCTTT; CDR3: CASWNTEAFF; V: TRBV28; J: TRBJ1-1; size: few; D: .
DNA: TGTGCCAGCAGAAATACAGGGGAGGCCTACAATGAGCAGTTCTTC; CDR3: CASRNTGEAYNEQFF; V: TRBV28; J: TRBJ2-1; size: .; D: .